This T cell receptor beta chain is from a study of regulatory T cells in long-lasting Graves disease. General study points: With persistent disease, TRBV28, TRBJ1-2 and TRBJ2-5 were the favored segments. Results may be inaccurate due to the small sample size. Less diverse TCR repertoires were seen in persistent Graves' patients than in newly diagnosed ones.

Remarks on this clonotype: As yet, its antigen is unknown.

Libraries of TCR beta came from iRepertoire HTBI primers plus Arm-PCR of CDR3 regions. TCRdb re-called the multiplex PCR reads through MiXCR, storing one row per CDR3 protein. Of roughly 400,000 distinct CDR3 sequences listed, around 20% are singletons. The CDR3 spans 12 residues. The V end was cut by 3 bases, the J end by 3 bases, with 5 bases between. Time point in this sample: persistent/refractory GD, antithyroid drugs over 5 years with positive TRAb. From RNA extracted from PBMCs, the TCR library was made. This sequence joins TRBV12-3 or TRBV12-4 and TRBJ1-1; no clear D gene. This sequence originates from a female donor with Graves disease. Specimen: peripheral blood mononuclear cells (PBMCs), collected when the disease was refractory, from a patient treated with antithyroid drugs. The CDR3 coding sequence is TGTGCCAGCAGTTTTAGTTACACTGAAGCTTTCTTT. Its translation is CASSFSYTEAFF.